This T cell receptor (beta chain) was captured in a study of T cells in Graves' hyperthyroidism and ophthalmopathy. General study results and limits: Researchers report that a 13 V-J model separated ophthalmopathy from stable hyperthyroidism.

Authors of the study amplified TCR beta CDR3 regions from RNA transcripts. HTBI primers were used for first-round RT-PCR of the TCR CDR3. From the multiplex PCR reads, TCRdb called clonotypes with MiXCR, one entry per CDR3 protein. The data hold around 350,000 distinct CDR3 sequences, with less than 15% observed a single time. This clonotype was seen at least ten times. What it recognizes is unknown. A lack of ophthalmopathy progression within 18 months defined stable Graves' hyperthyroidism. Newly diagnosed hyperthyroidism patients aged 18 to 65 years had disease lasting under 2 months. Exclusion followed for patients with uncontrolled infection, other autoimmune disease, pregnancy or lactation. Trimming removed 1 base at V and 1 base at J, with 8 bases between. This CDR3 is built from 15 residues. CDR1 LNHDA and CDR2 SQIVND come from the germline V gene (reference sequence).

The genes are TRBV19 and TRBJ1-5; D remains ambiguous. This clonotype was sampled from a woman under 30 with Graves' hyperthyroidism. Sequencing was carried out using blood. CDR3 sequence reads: CASSIGSGSNQPQHF. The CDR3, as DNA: TGTGCCAGTAGTATAGGGTCTGGAAGCAATCAGCCCCAGCATTTT.